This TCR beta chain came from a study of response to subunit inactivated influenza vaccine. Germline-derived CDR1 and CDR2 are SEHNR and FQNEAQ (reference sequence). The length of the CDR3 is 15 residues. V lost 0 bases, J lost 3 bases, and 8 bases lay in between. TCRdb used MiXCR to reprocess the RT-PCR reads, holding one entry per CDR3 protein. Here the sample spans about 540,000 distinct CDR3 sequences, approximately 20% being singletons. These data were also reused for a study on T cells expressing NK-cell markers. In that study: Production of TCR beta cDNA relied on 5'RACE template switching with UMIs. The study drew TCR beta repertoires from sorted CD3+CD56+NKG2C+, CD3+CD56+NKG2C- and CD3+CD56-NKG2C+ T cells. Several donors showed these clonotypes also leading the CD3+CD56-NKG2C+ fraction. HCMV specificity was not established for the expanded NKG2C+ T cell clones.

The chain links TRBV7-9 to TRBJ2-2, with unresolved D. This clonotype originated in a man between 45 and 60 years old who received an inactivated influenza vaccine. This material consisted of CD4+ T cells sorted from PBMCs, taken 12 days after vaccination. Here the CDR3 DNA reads TGTGCCAGCAGCTTAGCCCTTTTGTACACCGGGGAGCTGTTTTTT. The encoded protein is CASSLALLYTGELFF.